This passage covers 20 T cell receptor beta chains from one sample sequenced in a study of long-term antiretroviral therapy in people with HIV. Running of the v3.0 immunoSEQ assay took place at survey level. Clones were read by immunoSEQ multiplex PCR, and TCRdb kept only the in-frame ones, dropping some. Of 24,000 or so clones in the sample, roughly 85% are singletons; the top ten hold about 9.5%. This sample comprised unsorted PBMCs, obtained 2.3 years after starting antiretroviral therapy. All receptors come from a man aged 40-49 years with HIV.

V is TRBV2 and J is TRBJ1-1; D ambiguous. The CDR3 sequence is 13 residues long. The germline V gene encodes CDR1 SNHLY and CDR2 FYNNEI. V lost 4 bases to trimming and J lost 0 bases, with 6 bases between them. The CDR3 reads CASSVRLNTEAFF. CDR3 sequence (DNA): TGTGCCAGCAGTGTTAGACTGAACACTGAAGCTTTCTTT.

The sample holds a few counts of this clone. V and J are TRBV4-1 and TRBJ1-2; D not certain. Germline CDR1 and CDR2: MGHRA and YSYEKL. The V gene lost 4 bases and the J gene lost 4 bases, with 22 bases spanning the gap. The CDR3 has 17 amino acids. The CDR3 DNA follows: TGCGCCAGCAGCCCACACACCAACGCCTTCCTCGGCTATGGCTACACCTTC. Translated: CASSPHTNAFLGYGYTF.

V gene TRBV27 combines with J gene TRBJ2-7; either TRBD1 or TRBD2 may fit D (5 bases each). The CDR3 runs 14 residues. Trimming pared 5 bases from V and 2 bases from J, leaving 13 bases between. The germline gives CDR1 MNHEY, CDR2 SMNVEV (reference sequence). CDR3 amino acids: CASSRDGIPYEQYF. CDR3 DNA sequence: TGTGCCAGCAGTCGGGACGGAATCCCCTACGAGCAGTACTTC.

The chain's CDR3 is CASRPTGFSTDTQYF. The DNA of the CDR3 is TGTGCCAGTAGGCCGACGGGGTTTAGCACAGATACGCAGTATTTT. This chain joins TRBV19 and TRBJ2-3; D is perhaps TRBD2 (5 bases). The V gene's germline CDR1 is LNHDA and CDR2 SQIVND (reference sequence). Trimming left V 6 bases short and J 0 bases short, with 13 bases between. This CDR3 has 15 residues.

The chain is built from TRBV7-9 and TRBJ1-2, with TRBD1 identical over 10 bases. Germline assignment: CDR1 SEHNR and CDR2 FQNEAQ (reference sequence). The CDR3 sequence is 15 residues long. V lost 5 bases and J lost 5; bases outside the gene matches: 8. Here the CDR3 DNA reads TGTGCCAGCAGCCTCTCGACAGGGGGCGTATATGGCTACACCTTC. This gives the protein CASSLSTGGVYGYTF.

The chain recombines TRBV9 with TRBJ2-6, with D hard to call. CDR3 size: 15 residues. Germline V lookup: CDR1 SGDLS, CDR2 YYNGEE. The V end was cut by 3 bases, the J end by 0 bases, with 7 bases between. The CDR3 DNA sequence: TGTGCCAGCAGCGCGGGTGCCTCTGGGGCCAACGTCCTGACTTTC. This translates into CASSAGASGANVLTF.

J is TRBJ2-7 and V is TRBV2, with D possibly being TRBD1 (5 bases). This CDR3 is 15 amino acids long. V was trimmed by 2 bases and J by 3 bases, leaving 14 bases between them. The V gene's germline CDR1 is SNHLY and CDR2 FYNNEI. The CDR3 spells CASSENSGINYEQYF. The CDR3 nucleotides are TGTGCCAGCAGTGAAAACTCAGGGATTAACTACGAGCAGTACTTC.

The gene calls are TRBV28 and TRBJ1-1; possibly TRBD1 for D (5 bases). Trimming took off 4 bases at V and 1 base at J, with 10 bases between the two ends. Per the germline V gene, CDR1 is MDHEN and CDR2 is SYDVKM. The CDR3 totals 14 residues. The CDR3 is CASSSPGGNTEAFF. CDR3 in DNA: TGTGCCAGCAGTTCGCCGGGGGGGAACACTGAAGCTTTCTTT.

V and J are TRBV27 and TRBJ1-1; TRBD1 is a possible D gene (6 bases). Germline loops: CDR1 MNHEY, CDR2 SMNVEV (reference sequence). Trimming took 3 bases from V and 0 from J, leaving 8 bases between them. CDR3 size: 14 residues. CDR3 sequence (DNA): TGTGCCAGCAGTTTCCAGGGGTTGAACACTGAAGCTTTCTTT. Translated, it gives CASSFQGLNTEAFF.

The table lists this clone with a count of one. This chain connects TRBV2 to TRBJ1-1; the match to TRBD1 covers 9 bases. Trimming cost V 6 bases and J 5 bases; bases outside gene matches: 10. CDR3 length equals 15 residues. Per germline, CDR1 SNHLY and CDR2 FYNNEI. The CDR3 spells CASRPTTGGGTEAFF. The DNA for the CDR3 is TGTGCCAGCAGACCCACCACAGGGGGCGGAACTGAAGCTTTCTTT.

The chain is built from TRBV6-6 and TRBJ1-1; 10 nucleotides align to TRBD1. Germline values: CDR1 MNHNY, CDR2 SVGAGI (reference sequence). The CDR3 extends over 12 amino acids. V lost 4 bases to trimming and J lost 10 bases; unmatched junction nucleotides: 3. The CDR3 DNA reads as TGTGCCAGCAGTTCGACAGGGGGCAGAGCTTTCTTT. Translated: CASSSTGGRAFF.

V and J are TRBV27 and TRBJ1-1; 9 bases match TRBD1. The CDR3 has 15 amino acids. Germline V gene data show CDR1 as MNHEY and CDR2 as SMNVEV (reference sequence). J was trimmed by 4 bases and V by 6 bases; bases with no gene match: 9. CDR3 sequence: CASSPKDRGGTEAFF. The DNA of the CDR3 is TGTGCCAGCAGCCCTAAGGACAGGGGAGGCACTGAAGCTTTCTTT.

The rearrangement uses TRBV19 and TRBJ1-5, with a tentative D call TRBD1 (5 bases). Germline lookup yields CDR1 LNHDA and CDR2 SQIVND (reference sequence). The length of the CDR3 is 15 residues. Trimming shortened V by 5 bases and J by 6 bases, and 17 bases separated the two germline ends. CDR3 amino acids: CASSYRGEAGQPQHF. In DNA form, the CDR3 reads TGTGCCAGTAGTTATCGAGGGGAGGCCGGTCAGCCCCAGCATTTT.

The V gene is TRBV5-1, the J gene TRBJ1-4; D is unclear. There are 15 residues in the CDR3. Trimming took off 4 bases at V and 0 bases at J, with 10 bases between the two ends. CDR1 and CDR2 from the germline V gene are SGHRS and YFSETQ. In DNA, the CDR3 is TGCGCCAGCAGCCTGGGCGGCACAACTAATGAAAAACTGTTTTTT. It yields the protein CASSLGGTTNEKLFF.

The chain uses TRBV10-1 and TRBJ2-3; D possibly uses TRBD1 or TRBD2 (5 bases each). CDR3 length: 13 residues. The V gene's germline CDR1 is WNHNN and CDR2 SYGVQD (reference sequence). V was clipped by 5 bases and J by 3 bases, with 9 bases between them. The CDR3 reads CASSLRGTDTQYF. The CDR3, as DNA: TGCGCCAGCAGTTTGAGGGGTACAGATACGCAGTATTTT.

The chain uses TRBV6-1 and TRBJ2-3, with TRBD1 matching 8 bases. Germline V CDR1 and CDR2: MNHNS, SASEGT. The CDR3 is 16 residues long. Unmatched junction bases numbered 9, after V lost 3 bases and J lost 4 bases. The CDR3 bases are TGTGCCAGCAGTGATGGGTGGGACAGGACCCCAGATACGCAGTATTTT. Protein: CASSDGWDRTPDTQYF.

This chain links TRBV9 with TRBJ1-2, with D uncertain. CDR3 length equals 15 residues. Germline assignment: CDR1 SGDLS and CDR2 YYNGEE. V dropped 0 bases and J dropped 1 base, with 10 bases sitting between them. The CDR3 sequence: CASSVGRTFNYGYTF. CDR3 sequence (DNA): TGTGCCAGCAGCGTAGGGCGGACCTTTAACTATGGCTACACCTTC.

The gene calls are TRBV10-2 and TRBJ2-1, with D perhaps matching TRBD2 (6 bases). The CDR3 consists of 10 residues. V shed 10 bases and J shed 8 bases, with 9 bases lying between them. Germline CDR1 and CDR2: WSHSY and SAAADI. In DNA form, the CDR3 reads TGCGCCATCGGAGGGGATGAGCAGTTCTTC. Amino acid sequence: CAIGGDEQFF.

The V call is TRBV7-3, the J call TRBJ2-1, with 14 bases that match TRBD2. J gave up 5 bases and V 3 bases, and 9 bases lay outside the gene matches. This CDR3 comprises 18 residues. Germline V gene sequence: CDR1 SGHTA, CDR2 FQGTGA. The CDR3 sequence: CASSFTGTSGSINNEQFF. The DNA of the CDR3 is TGTGCCAGCAGCTTTACCGGGACTAGCGGGAGTATCAACAATGAGCAGTTCTTC.

The CDR3 loop reads CASSLRTRDRGSYEQYF. DNA for the CDR3: TGTGCCAGCAGCTTGAGAACGCGGGACAGGGGGTCCTACGAGCAGTACTTC. V is TRBV13 and J is TRBJ2-7, with TRBD1 matching over 11 bases. Trimming took 3 bases from V and 1 from J; bases not matched to a gene: 8. The CDR3 totals 17 residues. Germline values: CDR1 PRHDT, CDR2 FYEKMQ (reference sequence).